This T cell receptor (beta chain) is from a study of T cells in Graves' hyperthyroidism and ophthalmopathy. The length of the CDR3 is 11 residues. Germline V gene sequence: CDR1 SQVTM, CDR2 ANQGSEA. V was shortened by 3 bases and J by 5 bases, with 6 bases between the two germline ends. Only a few counts were recorded for this clonotype. Its antigen is undetermined. General study results and limits: Among thyroid clonotypes expanded above 0.001, most also appeared in blood. A 13 V-J signature model discriminated ophthalmopathy versus stable hyperthyroidism.

PBMCs stemmed from approximately 10 ml fresh peripheral blood. Regions amplified from RNA transcripts were the TCR beta CDR3 regions. The primer set for the first-round RT-PCR of the TCR CDR3 was HTBI. Using its own MiXCR run on the multiplex PCR reads, TCRdb lists one record per CDR3 protein. The sample contains about 410,000 distinct CDR3 sequences, about 14% of which appear only once. This chain uses TRBV29-1 with TRBJ2-3, with D maybe TRBD2 (6 bases). The clonotype was recovered from a woman younger than 45 with Graves' ophthalmopathy. The sample comprised blood. The CDR3 nucleotides are TGCAGCGTTGAGGGGGGAGATACGCAGTATTTT. Translation gives CSVEGGDTQYF.